The entry below gives a single T cell receptor (beta chain) sequence along with its context. TCRdb's copy holds only in-frame clones and misses some; the assay was immunoSEQ multiplex PCR. The sample contains some 250,000 clones, approximately 90% of which appear only once. This sample was included in a study of blood T cell repertoires in COVID-19. Germline V gene lookup returns CDR1 LNHDA and CDR2 SQIVND (reference sequence). The junction had 8 bases not matched to a gene; V was cut back by 10 bases and J by 7 bases. CDR3 length: 13 amino acids. The clonotype originates from a man between 40 and 49 years old who had recovered from COVID-19. Sequencing was carried out using PBMCs or T cells enriched from blood (not recorded which). The V and J genes are TRBV19 and TRBJ2-3, with 10 bases identical to TRBD1. CDR3 sequence: CAIPGQGKNTQYF. CDR3 coding DNA: TGTGCCATCCCGGGACAGGGGAAGAATACGCAGTATTTT.